These T cell receptor beta chains were read from a single sample in a study of cytomegalovirus exposure and HLA in healthy donors. Produced via immunoSEQ multiplex PCR; TCRdb's table is partial and in-frame only. The sample shows some 170,000 clones, over 70% of them seen only once. What was sequenced was PBMCs. The source is a woman aged 55-70 years in good health and CMV-seropositive. CDR3s include the opening cysteine and the closing phenylalanine or tryptophan. Each record gives: V gene, clone size, J gene, D gene, CDR3 DNA, CDR3 protein. The D gene is left open where the match is weak. For some rows the clone size is stated as once, few or many, or as a class when expanded; others skip it.

TRBV5-4	.	TRBJ2-2	TRBD1	TGTGCCAGCAGCTTGACAGGGGTCACCGGGGAGCTGTTTTTT	CASSLTGVTGELFF
TRBV9	.	TRBJ2-3	TRBD2	TGTGCCAGCAACAAAGGGGAGGGGGATACGCAGTATTTT	CASNKGEGDTQYF
TRBV29-1	.	TRBJ1-3	TRBD1	TGCAGCGCCGGAACAGGGGGCGGAAACACCATATATTTT	CSAGTGGGNTIYF
TRBV9	once	TRBJ2-5	TRBD2	TGTGCCAGCAGCCCCGGCGGGACTAGCGGCCCAGAGACCCAGTACTTC	CASSPGGTSGPETQYF
TRBV5-6	.	TRBJ2-3	.	TGTGCCAGCAGTTCGGCGGCCTATACGCAGTATTTT	CASSSAAYTQYF
TRBV28	.	TRBJ2-4	TRBD1	TGTGCCAGCAGTTACCGGGACAGGGTTAAAAACATTCAGTACTTC	CASSYRDRVKNIQYF
TRBV19	.	TRBJ1-5	TRBD1	TGTGCCAGTAGTCCCTATGCCAGGGGGCTAGTCAATCAGCCCCAGCATTTT	CASSPYARGLVNQPQHF
TRBV7-2	.	TRBJ1-1	.	TGTGCCAGCAGCTTGACTGTCGTCGAGATCGCTGAAGCTTTCTTT	CASSLTVVEIAEAFF
TRBV14	few	TRBJ1-1	TRBD1	TGTGCCAGCAGCCCAAGGACAGGGGCGGCCACTGAAGCTTTCTTT	CASSPRTGAATEAFF
TRBV19	few	TRBJ2-3	TRBD2	TGTGCCAGTAGTCCCCTCGGACTAGCGGGGGGGCCAGGTACGCAGTATTTT	CASSPLGLAGGPGTQYF
TRBV7-3	once	TRBJ1-1	TRBD1	TGTGCCAGCAGCTTACATAGGTCAGGGGGACAGGGGAGCACTGAAGCTTTCTTT	CASSLHRSGGQGSTEAFF
TRBV10-3	once	TRBJ2-1	.	TGTGCCATCACGGGACTGAATCGCAATGAGCAGTTCTTC	CAITGLNRNEQFF
TRBV5-1	.	TRBJ2-1	TRBD2	TGCGCCAGCAGTTCCGGGACTAGCGGGGGGTACAATGAGCAGTTCTTC	CASSSGTSGGYNEQFF
TRBV10-3	.	TRBJ1-2	.	TGTGCCATCAGTGAAGGAGCTTACTATGGCTACACCTTC	CAISEGAYYGYTF
TRBV10-3	.	TRBJ2-5	TRBD2	TGTGCCATCCGGACTAGCGTCCAAGAGACCCAGTACTTC	CAIRTSVQETQYF
TRBV11-2	.	TRBJ2-7	TRBD2	TGTGCCAGCAGCTTAGACCTACCCGTCGCTAGCGGGGGCCGTACCTACGAGCAGTACTTC	CASSLDLPVASGGRTYEQYF
TRBV9	.	TRBJ2-5	TRBD2	TGTGCCAGCAGCGTAGCTGCAGCGGGGGATTTCCAAGAGACCCAGTACTTC	CASSVAAAGDFQETQYF
TRBV4-2	.	TRBJ2-2	.	TGTGCCAGCAGCCCGCAAGGAGGAGGGAACACCGGGGAGCTGTTTTTT	CASSPQGGGNTGELFF
TRBV7-9	.	TRBJ2-2	.	TGTGCCAGCAGCTTAGCCCTGAACACCGGGGAGCTGTTTTTT	CASSLALNTGELFF
TRBV18	.	TRBJ1-6	.	TGTGCCAGCTCACCAGACAGGACTCACTCCTATAATTCACCCCTCCACTTT	CASSPDRTHSYNSPLHF
TRBV15	.	TRBJ1-1	.	TGTGCCACCAGCTCCCCCCAGGGAGGCAGGATGGATACTGAAGCTTTCTTT	CATSSPQGGRMDTEAFF
TRBV7-8	few	TRBJ1-3	.	TGTGCCAGCAGCTTATACACGGGGGGCGCGGGAAACACCATATATTTT	CASSLYTGGAGNTIYF
TRBV18	.	TRBJ2-3	.	TGTGCCAGCTCACCGCGGGCAGGGGCTGATACGCAGTATTTT	CASSPRAGADTQYF
TRBV28	.	TRBJ2-3	.	TGTGCCAGCAAGGAGGGCGGCGCAGATACGCAGTATTTT	CASKEGGADTQYF
TRBV30	.	TRBJ1-4	TRBD1	TGTGCCTGGAGCCACCCGGGACAGGGTGGCGAAAAACTGTTTTTT	CAWSHPGQGGEKLFF
TRBV30	.	TRBJ2-5	TRBD1	TGTGCCTGGAGGTCATGGACAGGTCAGCAGACCCAGTACTTC	CAWRSWTGQQTQYF
TRBV29-1	.	TRBJ2-2	TRBD2	TGCAGCGTTGGCGAAGCGGGAATGGCGAGGACCGGGGAGCTGTTTTTT	CSVGEAGMARTGELFF
TRBV5-1	.	TRBJ1-2	.	TGCGCCAGCAGCCCAGGGTATGGCTACACCTTC	CASSPGYGYTF
TRBV9	.	TRBJ1-2	.	TGTGCCAGCAGCGCTGGTGGGAGGAACTATGGCTACACCTTC	CASSAGGRNYGYTF
TRBV7-7	.	TRBJ2-2	TRBD2	TGTGCTAGCAGCTCCAGCCCGGGGGGAGGAACCGGGGAGCTGTTTTTT	CASSSSPGGGTGELFF
TRBV30	.	TRBJ2-6	.	TGTGCCGAATCCCCATCTGGGGCCAACGGCCTGACTTTC	CAESPSGANGLTF
TRBV5-4	.	TRBJ1-2	.	TGTGCCAGCAGCTTGGCTGCGGAACTAGTTTATGGCTACACCTTC	CASSLAAELVYGYTF